These T cell receptor beta chains were read from a single sample in a study of neurological immune-mediated disorders. TCRdb passed the 5' RACE reads through MiXCR, listing each CDR3 protein once. The sample contains fewer than 90,000 distinct CDR3 sequences, about 9.3% of which appear only once. Specimen: PBMCs. Receptor source: a middle-aged man in good health. Both conserved end residues are part of each CDR3. A D gene is named only where the DNA matches it firmly. The size entry is marked missing in some rows and otherwise reads once, few, many or a size class.

J	V	D	size	DNA	CDR3
TRBJ1-2	TRBV5-5	.	many	TGTGCCAGCAGCGACCTTGCAGCTAACTATGGCTACACCTTC	CASSDLAANYGYTF
TRBJ2-7	TRBV11-2	.	many	TGTGCCAGCAGCCCCTACGGGGCCTACGAGCAGTACTTC	CASSPYGAYEQYF
TRBJ2-7	TRBV12-3/TRBV12-4	.	many	TGTGCCAGCAGCGAGGCCCCAAGCTCCTACGAGCAGTACTTC	CASSEAPSSYEQYF
TRBJ2-2	TRBV14	TRBD1	many	TGTGCCAGCAGCCAACCCGGACAGGGGCGCACCGGGGAGCTGTTTTTT	CASSQPGQGRTGELFF
TRBJ2-5	TRBV20-1	.	many	TGCAGTGCCGCGTACCAAGAGACCCAGTACTTC	CSAAYQETQYF
TRBJ2-1	TRBV11-2	.	many	TGTGCCAGCAGCTTTCAGACGTTCTCCTACAATGAGCAGTTCTTC	CASSFQTFSYNEQFF
TRBJ2-7	TRBV10-3	TRBD1	many	TGTGCCATCAGTGAGCTGGGGACAGGGGCCTACGAGCAGTACTTC	CAISELGTGAYEQYF
TRBJ2-5	TRBV7-7	TRBD1	.	TGTGCCAGCAGCTACAGGGGCCAAGAGACCCAGTACTTC	CASSYRGQETQYF
TRBJ2-3	TRBV5-1	TRBD1	many	TGCGCCAGCAGCTTACAGGGGTTGAGAGATACGCAGTATTTT	CASSLQGLRDTQYF
TRBJ2-7	TRBV6-1	.	many	TGTGCCAGCAGTGAAAGGGGGGAGGGGCCTAGCGAGCAGTACTTC	CASSERGEGPSEQYF
TRBJ1-2	TRBV5-5	.	many	TGTGCCAGCAGCTTGAGCGCCAGTCCCTATGGCTACACCTTC	CASSLSASPYGYTF
TRBJ1-2	TRBV29-1	TRBD1	many	TGCAGCGTGGGCCCTGATCGGGACAGGGTGTATGGCTACACCTTC	CSVGPDRDRVYGYTF
TRBJ2-7	TRBV5-1	TRBD1	many	TGCGCCAGCAGCGCCCCGGGACAGGGATTCTACGAGCAGTACTTC	CASSAPGQGFYEQYF
TRBJ1-1	TRBV19	.	many	TGTGCCAGTAGGGTAGACGCCTCGAACACTGAAGCTTTCTTT	CASRVDASNTEAFF
TRBJ2-1	TRBV5-1	TRBD2	many	TGCGCCAGCGCGGGAGGCGGGAGCGGGAGAGCATCCTACAATGAGCAGTTCTTC	CASAGGGSGRASYNEQFF
TRBJ2-2	TRBV5-1	.	many	TGCGCCAGCAGCCCCCCAGGCAGGGGTCACACCGGGGAGCTGTTTTTT	CASSPPGRGHTGELFF
TRBJ1-2	TRBV14	.	once	TGTGCCAGCAGCCAAGCGTCTCTTAACTCACGGCAAGACTATGGCTACACCTTC	CASSQASLNSRQDYGYTF
TRBJ1-4	TRBV6-6	.	few	TGTGCCACACTAACAACGACTAATGAAAAACTGTTTTTT	CATLTTTNEKLFF